This record looks at one T cell receptor (beta chain) sequence and its context. Antigen: not known. The source of the sample is a study of cytomegalovirus exposure and HLA in healthy donors. Study-level points and caveats: The classifier reportedly diagnosed cytomegalovirus status with high specificity and sensitivity. At a 0.05 false discovery rate, a later analysis found over 15,000 TCR beta sequences to be associated with HLA alleles. TCR sequences were mostly rare, though some public TCRs occurred in many donors. For presence/absence analyses, sequencing depth was assumed to be roughly uniform across donors.

The germline V gene has CDR1 MDHEN and CDR2 SYDVKM. There are 13 residues in the CDR3. The junction had 7 bases not matched to a gene; V was cut back by 4 bases and J by 7 bases. A multiplex PCR was run with 60 Vbeta primers and 13 Jbeta primers. This table comes from immunoSEQ multiplex PCR, and its TCRdb copy is limited to in-frame clones, with some not included. The table has some 140,000 clones, about four fifths seen once. This TCR was recovered from a young man in good health. The rearrangement uses TRBV28 and TRBJ2-7; TRBD1 agrees at 7 bases. The specimen was PBMCs. CDR3 sequence (DNA): TGTGCCAGCAGTTCGATCCTCAGGGGGGAGCAGTACTTC. Protein: CASSSILRGEQYF.